This record covers a single T cell receptor beta chain. This sample was included in a study of blood T cells in healthy people across ages. Together with a sample-barcoded 5' primer, a J-beta primer mix was included in a second PCR lasting about 7 to 11 cycles. TCRdb re-derived calls from the 5' RACE reads in MiXCR, one entry per CDR3 protein. The table shows about 1,800,000 distinct CDR3 sequences, with under 30% occurring only once. The CDR3 has 13 amino acids. The V gene's germline CDR1 is SGHAT and CDR2 FQDESV (reference sequence). Trimming stripped 5 bases from V and 10 bases from J, with 15 bases between.

Sequenced input: blood. The V and J genes are TRBV11-1 and TRBJ2-1, with a tentative D call TRBD2 (6 bases). The sequence came from a woman aged 25 to 39 in good health. The CDR3 DNA follows: TGTGCCAGCAGCGGTGAGGAGGGAGACGAGCAGTTCTTC. The encoded protein is CASSGEEGDEQFF.